This TCR beta chain was sequenced in a study of cytotoxic CD8 clonotypes in ibrutinib-treated CLL. At the level of the study: Investigators reported approximately 25 partial and 2 complete responses; after median around 68 months, about 15 patients remained remitted and about twelve progressed.

Data came from immunoSEQ multiplex PCR; TCRdb stores just in-frame clones and leaves some out. This sample carries 150,000 or so clones, approximately 80% of them seen once, and the ten largest clones take around 4.5%. Broader study findings: Relative to age-matched healthy donors, clonality at baseline was higher, and it tracked circulating CD8+ T-cell counts. Clonality climbed at ibrutinib response, then dropped toward baseline at progression.

The germline V gene has CDR1 LNHDA and CDR2 SQIVND (reference sequence). The V gene lost 8 bases and the J gene lost 5 bases, with 12 bases spanning the gap. This CDR3 has 12 amino acids. About this clone itself: Its antigen is still unknown.

The input for sequencing was PBMCs, taken after 24 months of ibrutinib treatment. This TCR was sampled from a human donor with chronic lymphocytic leukemia. The V call is TRBV19, the J call TRBJ1-1; TRBD1 might be the D (5 bases). CDR3 bases: TGTGCCAGTTCGAAAGGGGTGACTGAAGCTTTCTTT. Translated, it gives CASSKGVTEAFF. Looking up the rest from reference TRBV19 and TRBJ1-1 gives the full variable domain: DGGITQSPKYLFRKEGQNVTLSCEQNLNHDAMYWYRQDPGQGLRLIYYSQIVNDFQKGDIAEGYSVSREKKESFPLTVTSAQKNPTAFYLCASSKGVTEAFFGQGTRLTVV.